Listed below are T cell receptor beta chains from one sample, sequenced in a study of type 1 regulatory T cells. One entry per CDR3 protein results from TCRdb running MiXCR on the reads. The data hold 15,000 to 20,000 distinct CDR3 sequences, with 10% observed a single time. Sequencing was done on a sample of CD4+ T cells, either the whole sample or a sorted fraction (not recorded which). These receptors came from a human donor in good health. The CDR3 runs from the conserved cysteine through the conserved F or W. The size field is filled for only some rows; it gives once, few, many or a size class.

size,V,CDR3
many,TRBV14,CASSQQLLDEQYF
few,TRBV5-4,CASKAGSSYNEQFF
medium-sized,TRBV3-1,CASSQEDSGNTIYF
many,TRBV20-1,CSANEEKVSGANVLTF
many,TRBV7-2,CASSLLGSYNEQFF
-,TRBV29-1,CSVMGGPTGELFF
-,TRBV2,CASGRKTGVTEAFF
many,TRBV19,CASSTGLAGGPADEQFF
-,TRBV5-4,CASSPRDLGTDTQYF
many,TRBV6-1,CASSETAVGGELFF
many,TRBV18,CASSPLQVEAFF
-,TRBV3-1,CASSRRLAGASSYNEQYF
many,TRBV7-2,CASTPQGMDTGELFF
few,TRBV5-4,CASSLGRLGQGTQYF
many,TRBV7-2,CASSLRESYEQYF
-,TRBV29-1,CSVRKTSTDTQYF
-,TRBV12-3/TRBV12-4,CASSPMTGTDNIQYF
-,TRBV6-1,CASYSAGVGETQYF
many,TRBV20-1,CSASGQRTNTGELFF
many,TRBV15,CATSFQGGVGTDTQYF
many,TRBV6-5,CASTPDVAGLNEQFF
-,TRBV3-1,CASSETSGSLNEQFF
-,TRBV12-3/TRBV12-4,CAGSYGGPDNEQYF
-,TRBV19,CASSIDAGVKAGELFF
many,TRBV30,CAWSFGANVLTF
-,TRBV29-1,CSVALNTGELFF
-,TRBV19,CASRSHSGNSGNEQFF
-,TRBV20-1,CSAPGQGGIEQFF
few,TRBV20-1,CSARQYGQPQHF
many,TRBV3-1,CASRRTGGFRENIQYF
many,TRBV12-3/TRBV12-4,CASSQSAGVEEQFF
few,TRBV29-1,CSVIKGGLTEAFF
many,TRBV5-1,CASSSGTGYMNTEAFF
few,TRBV19,CASSKTSGAPNEQFF
few,TRBV19,CASTPGQGSEKLFF
-,TRBV29-1,CSVESPNTEAFF
many,TRBV20-1,CSARVSGGLNQPQHF
many,TRBV15,CATSRVLAGSNEQFF
many,TRBV20-1,CSAPTASEAFF
many,TRBV6-2/TRBV6-3,CASSYLAGGPTDTQYF
many,TRBV29-1,CSVTLGGYGYTF
many,TRBV5-1,CASSSSGLETDTQYF
few,TRBV7-9,CASSFGPMNTEAFF
many,TRBV5-1,CASSFTSGGTDTQYF
few,TRBV6-5,CASSYLTGPPLHF
many,TRBV14,CASSHGLAGVGETQYF
many,TRBV12-2,CASRYAAIGAGELFF